A selection of T cell receptor beta chains follows, all from one sample in a study of OX40 agonist ivuxolimab in advanced cancers. Here immunoSEQ multiplex PCR was the method, and the copy in TCRdb shows in-frame clones only, minus some. The sample yields some 64,000 clones, roughly 89% seen once. Specimen: CD4+ or CD8+ T cells sorted from blood, collected in a trial of the OX40 agonist ivuxolimab. The receptors derive from an adult with an advanced solid tumor such as melanoma, head and neck, liver or kidney cancer. CDR3s include the opening cysteine and the closing phenylalanine or tryptophan. A D gene is named only where the DNA matches it firmly. Size is omitted from some rows. Given values are once, few, many or a class for expanded clones.

>-|TRBV7-9|TRBJ1-3|-
TGTGCCAGCAGCAATTACGGGGGAACCGGAAACACCATATATTTT
CASSNYGGTGNTIYF
>-|TRBV5-1|TRBJ1-1|-
TGCGCCAGCAGCTTGCCAGGGTTGAACACTGAAGCTTTCTTT
CASSLPGLNTEAFF
>-|TRBV5-1|TRBJ2-2|-
TGCGCCAGCGCATTCCAGGAAACCGGGGAGCTGTTTTTT
CASAFQETGELFF
>-|TRBV6-5|TRBJ2-2|TRBD1
TGTGCCAGCAGACGGGACAGGGCATGGACCGGGGAGCTGTTTTTT
CASRRDRAWTGELFF
>once|TRBV6-1|TRBJ2-1|-
TGTGCCAGCAGTATAGTGGTAGCGAAATACAATGAGCAGTTCTTC
CASSIVVAKYNEQFF
>-|TRBV27|TRBJ2-7|-
TGTGCCAGCAGTTTGGGCAGGAGGTACGAGCAGTACTTC
CASSLGRRYEQYF
>-|TRBV10-3|TRBJ2-1|TRBD2
TGTGCCATCAGTGGTACTAGCGGGAGCTCCTACAATGAGCAGTTCTTC
CAISGTSGSSYNEQFF
>-|TRBV28|TRBJ1-2|-
TGTGCCAGCAGTTTCGGGCCTTATGGCTACACCTTC
CASSFGPYGYTF
>-|TRBV10-3|TRBJ2-3|TRBD2
TGTGCCGGGGGAACCGGGACTAGCATGAATACGCAGTATTTT
CAGGTGTSMNTQYF
>-|TRBV30|TRBJ1-4|-
TGTGCCTGGAGTGTGAAGTCCGGATGGGATGAAAAACTGTTTTTT
CAWSVKSGWDEKLFF
>-|TRBV27|TRBJ2-7|TRBD1
TGTGCCAGCAGAAAAGACAGGGCAGATTACGAGCAGTACTTC
CASRKDRADYEQYF
>-|TRBV15|TRBJ1-4|-
TGTGCCACCAGCAGAGTTGACAGCCGAAATGAAAAACTGTTTTTT
CATSRVDSRNEKLFF
>-|TRBV9|TRBJ2-3|-
TGTGCCAGCAGCCAAGTTGGGGTCGCAGATACGCAGTATTTT
CASSQVGVADTQYF
>-|TRBV4-1|TRBJ2-1|TRBD1
TGCGCCAGCAGCCAAGATCAAGACGGGACAGGTTACAATGAGCAGTTCTTC
CASSQDQDGTGYNEQFF
>-|TRBV5-8|TRBJ1-5|-
TGTGCCAGCAGCCGGAAAGGGGTAGGCAATCAGCCCCAGCATTTT
CASSRKGVGNQPQHF
>-|TRBV5-4|TRBJ2-3|TRBD2
TGTGCCAGCAGCGTGGGGGGGACGCAGTATTTT
CASSVGGTQYF
>-|TRBV5-6|TRBJ2-1|TRBD2
TGTGCCAGCAGCTTGGGCCCACTAGCGGGTACCTACAATGAGCAGTTCTTC
CASSLGPLAGTYNEQFF
>-|TRBV7-2|TRBJ2-3|TRBD2
TGTGCCAGCAGCAAAAGGACTAGCGGATATCCCGGGGAATTT
CASSKRTSGYPGEF
>-|TRBV19|TRBJ1-1|-
TGTGCCAGTAGTACGCCGGGTGGAGTGAACACTGAAGCTTTCTTT
CASSTPGGVNTEAFF
>-|TRBV7-2|TRBJ1-1|-
TGTGCCAGCAGCCTAGCCCCGGGGAACACTGAAGCTTTCTTT
CASSLAPGNTEAFF
>-|TRBV19|TRBJ1-4|-
TGTGCCAGTAGTACGCTTGGGCAGAATAATGAAAAACTGTTTTTT
CASSTLGQNNEKLFF
>-|TRBV6-1|TRBJ2-3|-
TGTGCCAGCATGAGAGAAATTTTCTCAGATACGCAGTATTTT
CASMREIFSDTQYF
>-|TRBV29-1|TRBJ2-1|-
TGCAGCGTGAGCGGAACTCAAATGGTCAATGAGCAGTTCTTC
CSVSGTQMVNEQFF
>-|TRBV5-1|TRBJ2-3|-
TGCGCCAGCAGCTTGGAGCGAGATACGCAGTATTTT
CASSLERDTQYF
>once|TRBV5-4|TRBJ2-4|TRBD1
TGTGCCAGCAGCCGAGGGGGGACAGGGGGGTTGGACATTCAGTACTTC
CASSRGGTGGLDIQYF
>-|TRBV11-3|TRBJ1-4|-
TGTGCCAGCAGCAACGGGCCTAATGAAAAACTGTTTTTT
CASSNGPNEKLFF
>-|TRBV6-7|TRBJ2-5|TRBD2
TGTGCCAGCAGGGACAGGTCTTCTTTTACTAGCGGGAGAAAGACCCAGTACTTC
CASRDRSSFTSGRKTQYF
>-|TRBV30|TRBJ1-2|-
TGTGCCTGGACCCAGACAGCGTATGGCTACACCTTC
CAWTQTAYGYTF
>-|TRBV28|TRBJ2-7|-
TGTGCCAGCAGTTGGGGCAGACCAAGAAACTACGAGCAGTACTTC
CASSWGRPRNYEQYF
>few|TRBV7-9|TRBJ2-1|TRBD1
TGTGCCAGCAGCCCGACAGGGGGCATAGATGAGCAGTTCTTC
CASSPTGGIDEQFF
>many|TRBV21-1|TRBJ1-5|-
TGTGCCAACCACGGGACACTTCATAGCAATCAGCCCCAGCATTTT
CANHGTLHSNQPQHF
>-|TRBV5-1|TRBJ2-7|-
TGCGCCAGCAGCTTGAGCCACGACCGTACGACCTACGAGCAGTACTTC
CASSLSHDRTTYEQYF
>-|TRBV5-1|TRBJ2-3|-
TGCGCCAGCAGCTTGCAGGGAACAGATACGCAGTATTTT
CASSLQGTDTQYF
>-|TRBV19|TRBJ2-7|-
TGTGCCAGTAGTATACTAGGGACGGCCGGGGAGCAGTACTTC
CASSILGTAGEQYF
>-|TRBV7-3|TRBJ2-2|-
TGTGCCAGCAGCCAGACAGGGAACACCGGGGAGCTGTTTTTT
CASSQTGNTGELFF
>-|TRBV27|TRBJ2-3|-
TGTGCCAGCAGCAGACAAGTCAGCTCAGATACGCAGTATTTT
CASSRQVSSDTQYF
>-|TRBV7-3|TRBJ2-2|-
TGTGCCAGCAGCTTTTTTGGGTTTACCGGGGAGCTGTTTTTT
CASSFFGFTGELFF
>-|TRBV9|TRBJ2-1|-
TGTGCCAGCAGCGTAGTAGGGGAACTACAGCAGTTCTTC
CASSVVGELQQFF
>-|TRBV28|TRBJ2-3|TRBD1
TGTGCCAGCAGCGTCGACAGGGGCCCAGATACGCAGTATTTT
CASSVDRGPDTQYF
>-|TRBV6-5|TRBJ2-1|TRBD2
TGTGCCAGCCAGAGGGTAGCGGGGGGTAATGAGCAGTTCTTC
CASQRVAGGNEQFF
>-|TRBV6-5|TRBJ1-3|-
TGTGCCAGCAGTACGCAGGACTCTGGAAACACCATATATTTT
CASSTQDSGNTIYF
>-|TRBV29-1|TRBJ1-1|TRBD1
TGCAGCGTTGAAAGGGGGCTGAACACTGAAGCTTTCTTT
CSVERGLNTEAFF
>-|TRBV4-1|TRBJ2-1|-
TGCGCCAGCAGCCGAGGGACGGATGGGTCCTCCTACAATGAGCAGTTCTTC
CASSRGTDGSSYNEQFF
>once|TRBV19|TRBJ1-2|-
TGTGCCAGTAAGGACAGTCAGGAGTACCCTCTCTATGGCTACACCTTC
CASKDSQEYPLYGYTF
>-|TRBV2|TRBJ1-1|-
TGTGCCAGCAGTGAAGCATTAGTGTGGGGGGGAGACACTGAAGCTTTCTTT
CASSEALVWGGDTEAFF
>-|TRBV19|TRBJ1-1|-
TGTGCCAGTATGGAGGACATAACGGGGACTGAAGCTTTCTTT
CASMEDITGTEAFF
>-|TRBV7-6|TRBJ2-2|-
TGTGCCAGCAGCGTACAGGAGAACACCGGGGAGCTGTTTTTT
CASSVQENTGELFF
>-|TRBV7-9|TRBJ2-5|TRBD1
TGTGCCAGCAGCCGTGGGGAAGGGGGCGAGACCCAGTACTTC
CASSRGEGGETQYF
>-|TRBV5-6|TRBJ2-1|TRBD2
TGTGCCAGCAGCCCGCCCCTAGCGGGCCGTGGACGTGAGCAGTTCTTC
CASSPPLAGRGREQFF
>-|TRBV5-1|TRBJ2-2|-
TGCGCCAGCAGCTTGCGCATAACCGGGGAGCTGTTTTTT
CASSLRITGELFF
>-|TRBV19|TRBJ2-5|-
TGTGCCAGTAGTCCAGGCCCTTGGGAGACCCAGTACTTC
CASSPGPWETQYF
>-|TRBV19|TRBJ1-1|TRBD1
TGTGCCTGCCGGGACAGGGGGAATTATAGGACGGGAGCTTTCTTT
CACRDRGNYRTGAFF
>-|TRBV7-9|TRBJ2-7|-
TGTGCCAGCAGCGGTCTCCCGGGATCCTACGAGCAGTACTTC
CASSGLPGSYEQYF
>-|TRBV15|TRBJ2-3|-
TGTGCCACCAGCAGAGATCGAGAGTCCACAGATACGCAGTATTTT
CATSRDRESTDTQYF
>-|TRBV28|TRBJ1-2|TRBD1
TGTGCCAGCAGTTCTTCAGGGGGCTTTGGCTACACCTTC
CASSSSGGFGYTF
>-|TRBV5-1|TRBJ2-1|TRBD2
TGCGCCAGCAGCCCCGAACTAGCGGGGGGCTACAATGAGCAGTTCTTC
CASSPELAGGYNEQFF
>-|TRBV19|TRBJ2-1|TRBD1
TGTGCCAGTAGTCCTAGGACAGGGCGATCCGGCAATGAGCAGTTCTTC
CASSPRTGRSGNEQFF
>-|TRBV12-5|TRBJ2-7|TRBD1
TGTGCTAGTGGTTTGGGGACAGGGATCTCTGACGAGCAGTACTTC
CASGLGTGISDEQYF
>-|TRBV7-3|TRBJ2-1|TRBD2
TGTGCCAGCAGCTTATATCTGAGGGGACTAGCGGGGGACAATGAGCAGTTCTTC
CASSLYLRGLAGDNEQFF
>-|TRBV11-3|TRBJ2-1|TRBD1
TGTGCCAGCAGCTTAGCACAGGGGGAGCACAATGAGCAGTTCTTC
CASSLAQGEHNEQFF